One sample yielded the 32 T cell receptor beta chains listed below, sequenced in a study of T cell repertoires in cytomegalovirus infection. One entry per CDR3 protein, called by TCRdb with MiXCR from the reads. The sample records 680,000 or so distinct CDR3 sequences, less than 40% being singletons. Sequencing was done on a sample of PBMCs. All receptors come from a human donor in good health (CMV status not recorded). Some clones in this sample may be carry-over from other donors' samples.

DNA for the CDR3: TGTGCCGGACAGGGATATAGAGACGAGCAGTACTTC. It is translated as CAGQGYRDEQYF. The chain uses TRBV30 and TRBJ2-7; 8 bases align to TRBD1. The V gene end was trimmed by 8 bases and the J gene end by 5 bases; junction bases not matched to a gene: 8. The CDR3 length is 12 residues. Germline CDR1 and CDR2: GTSNPN and SVGIG (reference sequence).

This clonotype was counted a few times. V usage is TRBV5-5 and J usage is TRBJ1-1, with D possibly matching TRBD1 (5 bases). There are 13 residues in the CDR3. The V end lost 2 bases, the J end lost 3 bases, and 8 bases lay between the germline ends. Germline V gene data show CDR1 as SGHKS and CDR2 as YYEKEE (reference sequence). The CDR3 spells CASSLNRYTEAFF. CDR3 DNA: TGTGCCAGCAGCTTAAACAGGTACACTGAAGCTTTCTTT.

The V call is TRBV6-1, the J call TRBJ2-2; D ambiguous. The V end lost 6 bases, the J end lost 8 bases, and 10 bases lay between the germline ends. The germline gives CDR1 MNHNS, CDR2 SASEGT. The CDR3 contains 12 residues. The DNA of the CDR3 is TGTGCCAGCAGCGAGGATCAAGGGGAGCTGTTTTTT. Translating it yields CASSEDQGELFF.

CDR3 in amino acids: CASSIDGTSGSSYNEQFF. The CDR3 nucleotides are TGTGCCAGTAGTATAGATGGGACTAGCGGGAGCTCCTACAATGAGCAGTTCTTC. The chain has TRBV19 and TRBJ2-1, with 14 bases identical to TRBD2. The CDR3 consists of 18 residues. The germline CDR1 and CDR2 sequences are LNHDA and SQIVND (reference sequence). Losses at the gene ends were 0 bases for V and 0 bases for J; bases not matched to a gene: 1. The variable domain in full, with the rest retrieved from reference TRBV19 and TRBJ2-1, is DGGITQSPKYLFRKEGQNVTLSCEQNLNHDAMYWYRQDPGQGLRLIYYSQIVNDFQKGDIAEGYSVSREKKESFPLTVTSAQKNPTAFYLCASSIDGTSGSSYNEQFFGPGTRLTVL.

The chain uses TRBV12-3 or TRBV12-4 and TRBJ2-7; either TRBD1 or TRBD2 may supply D (6 bases each). The germline V and J ends were trimmed by 3 bases and 6 bases, with 9 bases remaining between them. The CDR3 runs to 12 residues. This CDR3 is CASSFTGAEQYF. CDR3 bases: TGTGCCAGCAGTTTCACGGGGGCCGAGCAGTACTTC.

Only a few counts were recorded for this clonotype. J is TRBJ1-1 and V is TRBV7-9, with D possibly being TRBD1 (6 bases). Germline V gives CDR1 SEHNR, CDR2 FQNEAQ (reference sequence). V gave up 5 bases and J gave up 4 bases, with 20 bases separating them. The CDR3 contains 16 residues. This CDR3 is CASSQTSGRGTTEAFF. In nucleotides, the CDR3 is TGTGCCAGCAGCCAGACATCCGGTAGGGGGACCACTGAAGCTTTCTTT.

This clonotype was seen repeatedly, ten times or more. This chain uses TRBV7-8 with TRBJ2-3; D may be TRBD2 (6 bases). Trimming took off 0 bases at V and 0 bases at J, with 22 bases between the two ends. The CDR3 runs 20 residues. Germline V gene data show CDR1 as SGHVS and CDR2 as FQNEAQ. CDR3 protein: CASSLARRAGPLSSTDTQYF. CDR3 nucleotides: TGTGCCAGCAGCTTAGCGAGAAGGGCGGGACCGTTGAGTAGCACAGATACGCAGTATTTT.

The genes are TRBV25-1 and TRBJ2-7; possibly TRBD1 for D (6 bases). Germline V CDR1 and CDR2: MGHDK, SYGVNS. The CDR3 extends over 14 amino acids. V gave up 4 bases and J gave up 2 bases, with 12 bases separating them. This CDR3 is CASSGPGEPYEQYF. The CDR3 DNA follows: TGTGCCAGCAGTGGTCCAGGGGAACCCTACGAGCAGTACTTC.

This clonotype has more than one count but fewer than ten. The chain carries TRBV19 and TRBJ1-1; TRBD1 might be the D (5 bases). The V end lost 6 bases, the J end lost 1 base, and 9 bases lay between the germline ends. Germline lookup yields CDR1 LNHDA and CDR2 SQIVND (reference sequence). This CDR3 has 13 residues. CDR3 in DNA: TGTGCCAGTAGGGGGACTCGGAACACTGAAGCTTTCTTT. It yields the protein CASRGTRNTEAFF.

Concerning this clonotype: Because the CDR3 is missing its conserved closing phenylalanine or tryptophan, this is likely a read error. The chain joins TRBV19 to TRBJ2-4; TRBD2 is a possible D gene (6 bases). The CDR3 runs 14 residues. The V end was cut by 6 bases, the J end by 7 bases, with 16 bases between. Germline CDR1 reads LNHDA; CDR2 reads SQIVND (reference sequence). The CDR3 reads CASSLKGGRNIQYC. DNA of the CDR3: TGTGCCAGTAGCCTAAAGGGAGGACGGAACATTCAGTACTGC.

The chain joins TRBV4-2 to TRBJ1-5; no clear D gene. V was shortened by 1 base and J by 3 bases, with 16 bases between the two germline ends. Germline V gene lookup returns CDR1 LGHNA and CDR2 YNFKEQ. The CDR3 totals 17 residues. The CDR3 DNA reads TGTGCCAGCAGCCAAGGCCCGGACGCCGTACCCAATCAGCCCCAGCATTTT. Its protein product is CASSQGPDAVPNQPQHF.

This clonotype has ten or more counts. CDR3 sequence reads: CASSPRGIHEQFF. The DNA for the CDR3 is TGTGCCAGCAGCCCTCGAGGTATACATGAGCAGTTCTTC. The chain joins TRBV7-3 to TRBJ2-1, with D uncertain. V gave up 5 bases and J gave up 8 bases, with 13 bases separating them. The CDR3 is made up of 13 amino acids. Germline CDR1 SGHTA, CDR2 FQGTGA.

This clonotype was detected once. CDR3 in amino acids: CASSEGTAGSYNSPLHF. The CDR3 DNA reads TGTGCCAGCAGCGAAGGGACCGCGGGCTCCTATAATTCACCCCTCCACTTT. V usage is TRBV5-6 and J usage is TRBJ1-6; TRBD1 is a possible D gene (5 bases). The V and J ends lost 4 bases and 0 bases respectively, with 14 bases between them. This CDR3 is 17 amino acids long. Germline-derived CDR1 and CDR2 are SGHDT and YYEEEE.

This clonotype was observed a few times. V is TRBV5-4 and J is TRBJ2-1; 12 bases fit TRBD2. Trimming took 4 bases from V and 7 from J; bases not matched to a gene: 15. The length of the CDR3 is 18 residues. Germline V gives CDR1 SGHNT, CDR2 YYREEE (reference sequence). Here the CDR3 reads CASSLMRTSGMTANEQFF. In DNA form, the CDR3 reads TGTGCCAGCAGCCTAATGAGGACTAGCGGGATGACGGCTAATGAGCAGTTCTTC.

This chain links TRBV5-4 with TRBJ1-3; D is possibly TRBD1 (5 bases). With 4 bases removed from V and 0 bases from J, the gap between germline ends came to 11 bases. The CDR3 runs 15 residues. CDR1 and CDR2 (germline): SGHNT, YYREEE (reference sequence). For the CDR3, the DNA is TGTGCCAGCAGCAGAGACAGCAGCTCTGGAAACACCATATATTTT. It specifies CASSRDSSSGNTIYF.

This clonotype turned up a few times. This chain connects TRBV28 to TRBJ2-7, with 11 bases that match TRBD2. V lost 5 bases and J lost 0; bases outside the gene matches: 6. Germline assignment: CDR1 MDHEN and CDR2 SYDVKM. The CDR3 contains 16 residues. In nucleotides, the CDR3 is TGTGCCAGCAGTGAAAGGACTAGCGGGTCCTCCTACGAGCAGTACTTC. Protein: CASSERTSGSSYEQYF.

This clonotype has just a few counts. A clone one base away is much larger, so this may be a read error. The V and J genes are TRBV28 and TRBJ2-2; a possible D gene is TRBD1 (6 bases). Germline V gives CDR1 MDHEN, CDR2 SYDVKM. The CDR3 is 13 amino acids. V lost 5 bases, J lost 3 bases, and 7 bases lay in between. The CDR3 DNA reads TGTGCCAGCAGTGGACAGTACACCGGGGAGCTGTTTTTT. Encoded protein: CASSGQYTGELFF. Complete variable domain (other parts from reference TRBV28 and TRBJ2-2): DVKVTQSSRYLVKRTGEKVFLECVQDMDHENMFWYRQDPGLGLRLIYFSYDVKMKEKGDIPEGYSVSREKKERFSLILESASTNQTSMYLCASSGQYTGELFFGEGSRLTVL.

The V call is TRBV19, the J call TRBJ2-7; 7 bases match TRBD2. Germline-derived CDR1 and CDR2 are LNHDA and SQIVND (reference sequence). Trimming cost V 4 bases and J 2 bases; bases outside gene matches: 14. This CDR3 is 17 amino acids long. This CDR3 reads CASSTFRGLAVPYEQYF. Written as DNA, the CDR3 is TGTGCCAGTAGTACGTTTAGAGGGCTAGCGGTACCCTACGAGCAGTACTTC.

This clonotype was counted a few times. One junction end disagrees with the germline gene, perhaps due to a read error. The gene calls are TRBV5-3 and TRBJ2-2, with D perhaps matching TRBD2 (6 bases). TRBV5-3 is marked as an open reading frame, function uncertain. The CDR3 covers 16 residues. CDR3 loop: CASSFWTTSNTGELFF. The CDR3 region has the DNA TGTGCCAGCAGCTTCTGGACTACCTCGAACACCGGGGAGCTGTTTTTT.

This chain links TRBV20-1 with TRBJ1-5, with D hard to call. Trimming took 6 bases from V and 5 from J, leaving 17 bases between them. Germline V gene sequence: CDR1 DFQATT, CDR2 SNEGSKA (reference sequence). The CDR3 runs to 14 residues. The CDR3 reads CSAISGRTDQPQHF. CDR3 bases: TGCAGTGCCATTAGCGGCAGGACGGATCAGCCCCAGCATTTT.

The chain recombines TRBV6-5 with TRBJ2-3; the match to TRBD2 covers 8 bases. The V gene's germline CDR1 is MNHEY and CDR2 SVGAGI. Trimming at V came to 0 bases and at J to 6 bases, leaving 5 bases not matched to a gene. The CDR3 has 15 residues. In DNA, the CDR3 is TGTGCCAGCAGTTACTCCGGGGGGGCCCCCGATACGCAGTATTTT. Translating it yields CASSYSGGAPDTQYF.

Turning to this clonotype: This may be a read error, as it is one base from a much larger clone. V usage is TRBV7-2 and J usage is TRBJ1-1; D gene uncertain. This CDR3 is 11 amino acids long. The V gene lost 7 bases and the J gene lost 12 bases, with 15 bases spanning the gap. Looked up from germline, CDR1 is SGHTA and CDR2 is FQGNSA. CDR3 loop: CASISSLNSFF. The CDR3 nucleotides read TGTGCCAGCATCTCTAGTTTGAATTCTTTCTTT.

This chain links TRBV7-8 with TRBJ1-1; no clear D. With 5 bases removed from V and 0 bases from J, the gap between germline ends came to 10 bases. This CDR3 has 14 residues. Germline V gene data show CDR1 as SGHVS and CDR2 as FQNEAQ. CDR3 DNA sequence: TGTGCCAGCAGCGAGAGAAACCTGAACACTGAAGCTTTCTTT. Translated, it gives CASSERNLNTEAFF.

V gene TRBV19 combines with J gene TRBJ1-1; 8 bases line up with TRBD1. This CDR3 has 14 amino acids. The V gene's germline CDR1 is LNHDA and CDR2 SQIVND (reference sequence). J was trimmed by 5 bases and V by 3 bases; bases with no gene match: 5. CDR3 in amino acids: CASSISQGATEAFF. CDR3 DNA sequence: TGTGCCAGTAGTATTTCTCAGGGGGCAACTGAAGCTTTCTTT.

V is TRBV6-8 and J is TRBJ2-1; D unclear. The CDR3 sequence is 12 residues long. CDR1 MNHGY and CDR2 SAAAGT come from the germline V gene. The ends were cut back, 6 bases at V and 6 bases at J, with 9 bases in the middle. The CDR3 loop reads CASSPLLNEQFF. The CDR3 DNA is TGTGCCAGCAGCCCTCTCCTCAATGAGCAGTTCTTC.

The gene calls are TRBV27 and TRBJ2-7, with D tentatively TRBD1 or TRBD2 (5 bases each). The CDR3 contains 15 residues. Germline V lookup: CDR1 MNHEY, CDR2 SMNVEV (reference sequence). Between the trimmed V and J ends, which lost 5 bases and 2 bases, there was a span of 16 bases. The CDR3 sequence is CASSPPLGTPYEQYF. DNA for the CDR3: TGTGCCAGCAGTCCCCCCTTGGGGACCCCCTACGAGCAGTACTTC.

The chain carries TRBV19 and TRBJ2-7, with no clear D. Germline CDR1 LNHDA, CDR2 SQIVND (reference sequence). V gave up 5 bases and J gave up 2 bases, with 13 bases separating them. There are 14 residues in the CDR3. CDR3 DNA sequence: TGTGCCAGTAGTTCGGCAGCCACCACCTACGAGCAGTACTTC. Translation gives CASSSAATTYEQYF.

The V gene is TRBV24-1, the J gene TRBJ2-5; 8 positions agree with TRBD2. CDR3 size: 16 residues. With V trimmed by 4 bases and J by 5 bases, 11 bases remained unmatched. The germline V gene has CDR1 KGHDR and CDR2 SFDVKD. The DNA for the CDR3 is TGTGCCACCAGTGACCGTGGCGCGGGAGGCCGGGAGACCCAGTACTTC. Its protein product is CATSDRGAGGRETQYF.

This clonotype was observed a few times. This sequence joins TRBV7-2 and TRBJ2-7, with 12 positions matching TRBD1. The CDR3 contains 15 residues. Germline-derived CDR1 and CDR2 are SGHTA and FQGNSA. V lost 7 bases and J lost 7; bases outside the gene matches: 11. CDR3 nucleotide sequence: TGTGCCAGCATGGGTGGGACAGGGGGCTTAAGGGAGCAGTACTTC. Amino acid sequence: CASMGGTGGLREQYF. Using reference TRBV7-2 and TRBJ2-7 for the parts outside the CDR3, the full variable domain is GAGVSQSPSNKVTEKGKDVELRCDPISGHTALYWYRQSLGQGLEFLIYFQGNSAPDKSGLPSDRFSAERTGGSVSTLTIQRTQQEDSAVYLCASMGGTGGLREQYFGPGTRLTVT.

The rearrangement uses TRBV7-3 and TRBJ1-6, with TRBD1 matching 9 bases. The CDR3 runs to 15 residues. V gave up 5 bases and J gave up 10 bases; unmatched junction bases: 9. The V gene's germline CDR1 is SGHTA and CDR2 FQGTGA. The CDR3 DNA sequence: TGTGCCAGCAGCCCTGACCCGGGACAGGGCTCACCCCTCCACTTT. It yields the protein CASSPDPGQGSPLHF.

This chain joins TRBV15 and TRBJ2-3; no firm D call. Germline V gene sequence: CDR1 LNHNV, CDR2 YYDKDF (reference sequence). V lost 0 bases to trimming and J lost 2 bases, with 21 bases between them. The CDR3 extends over 19 amino acids. The CDR3 sequence: CATSRDMLVGKGNTDTQYF. CDR3 DNA sequence: TGTGCCACCAGCAGAGATATGCTTGTTGGCAAAGGGAACACAGATACGCAGTATTTT.

This clonotype was counted a few times. The V and J genes are TRBV3-1 and TRBJ2-3; D is unresolved. The CDR3 sequence is 17 residues long. Germline V lookup: CDR1 LGHDT, CDR2 YNNKEL (reference sequence). The V gene lost 1 base and the J gene lost 2 bases, with 16 bases spanning the gap. CDR3 sequence: CASSQGESQLFTDTQYF. In DNA form, the CDR3 reads TGTGCCAGCAGCCAAGGGGAAAGTCAACTATTCACAGATACGCAGTATTTT.